Many counts were recorded for the clone carrying this T cell receptor (beta chain). Its cognate antigen is unknown. These data come from a study of T cell repertoires in cytomegalovirus infection. TCRdb fed the reads into MiXCR, producing one record per CDR3 protein. The sample shows around 280,000 distinct CDR3 sequences, 8% to 10% of them seen only once. CDR1 and CDR2 (germline): SGHRS, YFSETQ. CDR3 length equals 15 residues. Trimming at V came to 6 bases and at J to 5 bases, leaving 8 bases not matched to a gene. Findings of the study overall: The ex vivo response was dominated by HLA-C-restricted CMV-specific TCR beta clonotypes. Frequencies of public TCR beta families were cumulated, and this identified carriers of CMV plus the relevant HLA.

Sequenced: PBMCs. This clonotype originated in a human donor in good health (CMV status not recorded). Some clones in this sample may be carry-over from other donors' samples. V is TRBV5-1 and J is TRBJ2-5; 12 bases map to TRBD1. CDR3 residues: CASNPGTGGRETQYF. CDR3 nucleotides: TGCGCCAGCAATCCCGGGACAGGGGGCCGGGAGACCCAGTACTTC.